This T cell receptor (beta chain) came from a study of beta chain features in type 1 diabetes. Expressed TCRB transcripts were sequenced, since all the RNA that had been isolated was reverse transcribed. TCRdb keeps only in-frame clones here, not all; method: immunoSEQ multiplex PCR. This table holds 200,000 to 250,000 clones, roughly two thirds found once. Trimming left V 7 bases short and J 0 bases short, with 7 bases between. The CDR3 covers 12 residues. Germline V gene lookup returns CDR1 MGHDK and CDR2 SYGVNS. The sequenced sample was naive CD4+ T cells from blood. The chain has TRBV25-1 and TRBJ2-7; D gene unclear. The receptor comes from a man in his thirties or forties in good health. CDR3 nucleotide sequence: TGTGCCAGCATGAAGAGCTCCTACGAGCAGTACTTC. Translating it yields CASMKSSYEQYF.